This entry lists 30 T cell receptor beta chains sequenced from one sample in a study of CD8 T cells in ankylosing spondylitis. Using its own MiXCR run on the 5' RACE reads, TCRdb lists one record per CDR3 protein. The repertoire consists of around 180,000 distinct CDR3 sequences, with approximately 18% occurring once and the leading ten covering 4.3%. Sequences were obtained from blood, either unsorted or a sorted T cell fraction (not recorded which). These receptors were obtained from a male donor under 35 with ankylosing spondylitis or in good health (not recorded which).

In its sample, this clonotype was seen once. CDR3 in DNA: TGTGCCAGCAGTTACCCGACGGAAGCACCAGACAATGAGCAGTTCTTC. Translating gives CASSYPTEAPDNEQFF. The chain uses TRBV6-6 and TRBJ2-1; unclear D gene. The V end was cut by 2 bases, the J end by 5 bases, with 16 bases between. Germline CDR1 and CDR2: MNHNY and SVGAGI (reference sequence). The length of the CDR3 is 16 residues.

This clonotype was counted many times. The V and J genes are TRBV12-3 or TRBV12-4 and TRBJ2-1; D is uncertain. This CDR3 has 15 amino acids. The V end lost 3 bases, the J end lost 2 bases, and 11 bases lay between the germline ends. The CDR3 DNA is TGTGCCAGCAGTTTTGCTAGGGCGACCTACAATGAGCAGTTCTTC. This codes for CASSFARATYNEQFF.

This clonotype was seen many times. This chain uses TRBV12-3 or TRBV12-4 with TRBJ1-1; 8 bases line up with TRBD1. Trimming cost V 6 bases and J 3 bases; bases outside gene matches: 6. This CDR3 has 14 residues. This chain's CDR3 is CASRATGGHTEAFF. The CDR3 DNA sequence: TGTGCCAGCAGAGCTACAGGGGGTCACACTGAAGCTTTCTTT.

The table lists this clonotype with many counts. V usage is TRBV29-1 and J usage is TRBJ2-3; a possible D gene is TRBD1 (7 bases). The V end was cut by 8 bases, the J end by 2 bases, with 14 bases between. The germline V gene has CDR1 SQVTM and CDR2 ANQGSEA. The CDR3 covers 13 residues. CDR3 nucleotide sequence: TGCAGCCTCTCAGGGGGACTCACAGATACGCAGTATTTT. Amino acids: CSLSGGLTDTQYF.

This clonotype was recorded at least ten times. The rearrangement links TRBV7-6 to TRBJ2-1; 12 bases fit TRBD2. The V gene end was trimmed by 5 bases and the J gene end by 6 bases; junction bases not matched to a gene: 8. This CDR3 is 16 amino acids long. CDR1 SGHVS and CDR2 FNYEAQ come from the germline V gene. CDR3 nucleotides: TGTGCCAGCAGCCCCCCCGGACTAGCGGGAATCAATGAGCAGTTCTTC. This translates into CASSPPGLAGINEQFF.

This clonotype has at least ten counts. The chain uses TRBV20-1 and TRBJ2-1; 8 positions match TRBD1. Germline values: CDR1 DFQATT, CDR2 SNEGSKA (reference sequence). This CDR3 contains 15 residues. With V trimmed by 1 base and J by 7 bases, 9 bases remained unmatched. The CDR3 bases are TGCAGTGCTAGAGGGCCTGGACAGGGAGGTAATGAGCAGTTCTTC. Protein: CSARGPGQGGNEQFF.

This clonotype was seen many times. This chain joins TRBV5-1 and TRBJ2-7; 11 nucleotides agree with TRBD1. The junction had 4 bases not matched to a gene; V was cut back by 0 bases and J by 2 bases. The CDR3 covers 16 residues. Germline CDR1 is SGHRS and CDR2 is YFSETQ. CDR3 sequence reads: CASSLAPGQGAYEQYV. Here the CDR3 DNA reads TGCGCCAGCAGCTTGGCCCCGGGACAGGGGGCCTACGAGCAGTACGTC.

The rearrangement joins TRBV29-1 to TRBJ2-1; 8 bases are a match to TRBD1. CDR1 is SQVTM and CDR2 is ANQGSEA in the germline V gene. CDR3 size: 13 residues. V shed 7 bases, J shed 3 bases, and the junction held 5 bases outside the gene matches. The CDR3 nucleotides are TGCAGCGGCGACAGGGGTAGCTACAATGAGCAGTTCTTC. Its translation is CSGDRGSYNEQFF.

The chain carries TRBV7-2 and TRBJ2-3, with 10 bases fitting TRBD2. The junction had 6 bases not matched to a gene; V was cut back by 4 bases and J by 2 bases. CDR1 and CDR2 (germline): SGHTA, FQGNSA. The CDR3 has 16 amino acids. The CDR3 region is CASSSLAGGLTDTQYF. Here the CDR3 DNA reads TGTGCCAGCAGCTCCTTAGCGGGAGGCCTCACAGATACGCAGTATTTT.

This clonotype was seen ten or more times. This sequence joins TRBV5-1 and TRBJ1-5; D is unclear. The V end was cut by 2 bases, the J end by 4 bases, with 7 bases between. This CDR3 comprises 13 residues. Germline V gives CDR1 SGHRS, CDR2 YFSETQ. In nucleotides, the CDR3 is TGCGCCAGCAGCTTTTCGGGAAATCAGCCCCAGCATTTT. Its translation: CASSFSGNQPQHF.

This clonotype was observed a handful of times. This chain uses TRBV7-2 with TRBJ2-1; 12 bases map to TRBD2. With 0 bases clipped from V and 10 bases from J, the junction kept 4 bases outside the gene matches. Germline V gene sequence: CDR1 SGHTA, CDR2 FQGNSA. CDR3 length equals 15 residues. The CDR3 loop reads CASSLARTSGVEQFF. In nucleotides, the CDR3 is TGTGCCAGCAGCTTAGCCCGGACTAGCGGGGTCGAGCAGTTCTTC. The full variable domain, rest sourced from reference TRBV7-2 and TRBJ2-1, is GAGVSQSPSNKVTEKGKDVELRCDPISGHTALYWYRQSLGQGLEFLIYFQGNSAPDKSGLPSDRFSAERTGGSVSTLTIQRTQQEDSAVYLCASSLARTSGVEQFFGPGTRLTVL.

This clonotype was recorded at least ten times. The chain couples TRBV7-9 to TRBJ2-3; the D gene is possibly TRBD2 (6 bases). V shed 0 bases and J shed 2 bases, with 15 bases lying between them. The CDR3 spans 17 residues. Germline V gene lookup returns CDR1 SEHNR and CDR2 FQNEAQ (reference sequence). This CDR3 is CASSLALGLDFTDTQYF. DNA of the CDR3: TGTGCCAGCAGCTTAGCGTTGGGACTGGATTTCACAGATACGCAGTATTTT.

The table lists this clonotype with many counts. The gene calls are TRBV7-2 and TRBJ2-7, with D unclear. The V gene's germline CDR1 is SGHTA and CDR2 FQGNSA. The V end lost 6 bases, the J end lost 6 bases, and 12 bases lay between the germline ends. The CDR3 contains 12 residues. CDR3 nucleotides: TGTGCCAGCAGTCCGCCCGTAGGCGAGCAGTACTTC. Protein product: CASSPPVGEQYF.

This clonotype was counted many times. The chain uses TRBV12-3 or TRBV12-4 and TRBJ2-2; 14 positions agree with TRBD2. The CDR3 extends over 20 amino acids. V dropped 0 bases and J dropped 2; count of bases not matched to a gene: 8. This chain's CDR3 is CASSLALRTSGRPNTGELFF. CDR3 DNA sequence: TGTGCCAGCAGTTTAGCGCTTCGGACTAGCGGGAGGCCTAACACCGGGGAGCTGTTTTTT.

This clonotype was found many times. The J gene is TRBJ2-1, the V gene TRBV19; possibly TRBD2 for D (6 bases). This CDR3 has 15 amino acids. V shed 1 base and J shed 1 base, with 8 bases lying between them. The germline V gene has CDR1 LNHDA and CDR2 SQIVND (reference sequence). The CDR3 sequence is CASSIGRASYNEQFF. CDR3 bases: TGTGCCAGTAGTATAGGGAGGGCATCCTACAATGAGCAGTTCTTC.

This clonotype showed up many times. The CDR3 region is CASSAWLERNTGELFF. CDR3 in DNA: TGTGCCAGCAGCGCCTGGTTGGAGCGGAACACCGGGGAGCTGTTTTTT. J is TRBJ2-2 and V is TRBV9; unclear D gene. The CDR3 runs to 16 residues. V was pared by 3 bases and J by 1 base, with 13 bases between. CDR1 and CDR2 from the germline V gene are SGDLS and YYNGEE.

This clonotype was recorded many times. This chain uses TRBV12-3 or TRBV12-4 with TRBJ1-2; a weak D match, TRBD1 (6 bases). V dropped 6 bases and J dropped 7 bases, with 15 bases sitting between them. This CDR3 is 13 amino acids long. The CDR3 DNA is TGTGCCAGCAGGGGAACAGGGAGTGGTGGCTACACCTTC. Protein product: CASRGTGSGGYTF.

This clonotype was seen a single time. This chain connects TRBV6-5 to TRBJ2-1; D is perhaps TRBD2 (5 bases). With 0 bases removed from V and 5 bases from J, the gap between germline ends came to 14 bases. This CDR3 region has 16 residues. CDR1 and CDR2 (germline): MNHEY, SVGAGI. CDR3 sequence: CASSYSTASHHNEQFF. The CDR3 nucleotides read TGTGCCAGCAGTTACTCGACGGCTAGCCACCACAATGAGCAGTTCTTC.

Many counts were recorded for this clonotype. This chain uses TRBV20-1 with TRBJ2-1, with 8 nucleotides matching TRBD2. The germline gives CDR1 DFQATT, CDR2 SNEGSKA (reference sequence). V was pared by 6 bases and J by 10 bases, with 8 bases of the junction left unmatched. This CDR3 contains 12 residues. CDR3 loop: CSAAMGLGEQFF. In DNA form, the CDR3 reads TGCAGTGCCGCCATGGGACTAGGGGAGCAGTTCTTC.

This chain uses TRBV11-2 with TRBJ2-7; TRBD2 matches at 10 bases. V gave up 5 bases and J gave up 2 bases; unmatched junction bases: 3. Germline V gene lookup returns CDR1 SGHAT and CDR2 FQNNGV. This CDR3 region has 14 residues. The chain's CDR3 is CASSTGLAAYEQYV. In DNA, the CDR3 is TGTGCCAGCAGCACCGGACTAGCGGCCTACGAGCAGTACGTC.

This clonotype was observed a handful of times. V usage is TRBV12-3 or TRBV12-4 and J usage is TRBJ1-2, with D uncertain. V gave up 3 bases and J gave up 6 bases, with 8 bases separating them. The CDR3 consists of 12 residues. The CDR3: CASSLEGHGYTF. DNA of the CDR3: TGTGCCAGCAGTTTGGAAGGCCATGGCTACACCTTC.

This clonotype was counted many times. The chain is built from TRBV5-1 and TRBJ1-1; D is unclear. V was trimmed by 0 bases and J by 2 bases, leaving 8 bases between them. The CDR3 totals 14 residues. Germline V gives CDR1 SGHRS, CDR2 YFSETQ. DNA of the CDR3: TGCGCCAGCAGCTTGGCCTCTTTTAACACTGAAGCTTTCTTT. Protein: CASSLASFNTEAFF.

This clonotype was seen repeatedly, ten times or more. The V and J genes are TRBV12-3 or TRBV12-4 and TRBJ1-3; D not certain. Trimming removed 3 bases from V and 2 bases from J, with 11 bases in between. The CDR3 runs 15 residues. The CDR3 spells CASSFWGAAGNTIYF. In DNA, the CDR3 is TGTGCCAGCAGTTTCTGGGGTGCGGCTGGAAACACCATATATTTT.

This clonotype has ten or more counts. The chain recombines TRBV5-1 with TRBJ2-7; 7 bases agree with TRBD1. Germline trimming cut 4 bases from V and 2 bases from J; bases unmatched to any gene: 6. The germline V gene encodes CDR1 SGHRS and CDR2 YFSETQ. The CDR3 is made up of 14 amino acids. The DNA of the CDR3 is TGCGCCAGCAGCCACCGGACAGGAACCTACGAGCAGTACTTC. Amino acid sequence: CASSHRTGTYEQYF.

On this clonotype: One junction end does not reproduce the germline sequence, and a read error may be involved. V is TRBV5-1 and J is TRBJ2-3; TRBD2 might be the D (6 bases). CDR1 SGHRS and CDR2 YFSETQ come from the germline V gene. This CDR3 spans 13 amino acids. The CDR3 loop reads CASSVAATDTRYF. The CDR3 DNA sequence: TGCGCCAGCAGTGTAGCGGCCACAGATACGCGGTATTTT.

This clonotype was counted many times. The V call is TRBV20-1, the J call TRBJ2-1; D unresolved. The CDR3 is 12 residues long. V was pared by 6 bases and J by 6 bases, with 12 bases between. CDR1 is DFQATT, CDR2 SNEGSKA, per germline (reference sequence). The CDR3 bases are TGCAGTGCAGCCCAGAGAGCCAATGAGCAGTTCTTC. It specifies CSAAQRANEQFF.

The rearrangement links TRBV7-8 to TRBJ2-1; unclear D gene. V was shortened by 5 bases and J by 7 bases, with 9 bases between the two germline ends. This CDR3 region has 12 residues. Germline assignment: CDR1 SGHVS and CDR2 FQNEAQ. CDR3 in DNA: TGTGCCAGCAGCGACATGGCAAATGAGCAGTTCTTC. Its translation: CASSDMANEQFF.

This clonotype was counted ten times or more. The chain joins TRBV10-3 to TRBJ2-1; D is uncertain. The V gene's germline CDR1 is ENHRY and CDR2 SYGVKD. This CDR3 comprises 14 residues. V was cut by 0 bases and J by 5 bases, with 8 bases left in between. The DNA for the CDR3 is TGTGCCATCAGTGAGTCTGGCACTGACAATGAGCAGTTCTTC. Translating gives CAISESGTDNEQFF.

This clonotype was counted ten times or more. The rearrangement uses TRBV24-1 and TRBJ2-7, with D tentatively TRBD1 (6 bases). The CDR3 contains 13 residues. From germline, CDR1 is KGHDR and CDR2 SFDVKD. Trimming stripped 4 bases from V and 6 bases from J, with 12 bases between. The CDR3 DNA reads TGTGCCACCAGTGACAACAGGGTGGCCGAGCAGTACGTC. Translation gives CATSDNRVAEQYV.

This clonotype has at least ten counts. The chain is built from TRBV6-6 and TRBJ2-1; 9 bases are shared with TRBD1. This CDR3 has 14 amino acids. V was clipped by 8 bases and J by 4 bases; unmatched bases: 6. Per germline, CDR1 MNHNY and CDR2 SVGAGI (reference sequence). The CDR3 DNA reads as TGTGCCAGCGGGACGACAGGGGGATACAATGAGCAGTTCTTC. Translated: CASGTTGGYNEQFF.